These 22 T cell receptor beta chains came from one sample sequenced in a study of cytomegalovirus exposure and HLA in healthy donors. Profiling relied on immunoSEQ multiplex PCR, and the TCRdb table lists in-frame clones only, not all of them. The table has fewer than 250,000 clones, more than 70% seen once. Specimen: PBMCs. The receptors come from a woman under 30 in good health and CMV-seronegative.

This sequence joins TRBV13 and TRBJ2-1; D is perhaps TRBD1 (6 bases). Trimming stripped 7 bases from V and 6 bases from J, with 13 bases between. This CDR3 spans 13 amino acids. Germline values: CDR1 PRHDT, CDR2 FYEKMQ (reference sequence). The CDR3 DNA reads as TGTGCCAGCAACATGAGGGGGTTCAATGAGCAGTTCTTC. Translating gives CASNMRGFNEQFF.

The chain links TRBV7-9 to TRBJ1-1; the D is unclear. This CDR3 region has 11 residues. Looked up from germline, CDR1 is SEHNR and CDR2 is FQNEAQ (reference sequence). V shed 5 bases and J shed 12 bases, with 13 bases lying between them. CDR3: CASSRATGSFF. The CDR3, as DNA: TGTGCCAGCAGCCGGGCCACGGGGTCTTTCTTT.

The rearrangement joins TRBV2 to TRBJ2-7; 9 nucleotides agree with TRBD1. The length of the CDR3 is 15 residues. The germline V gene encodes CDR1 SNHLY and CDR2 FYNNEI. V lost 3 bases and J lost 5; bases outside the gene matches: 8. CDR3 amino acids: CASSEQGTGLDEQYF. CDR3 nucleotides: TGTGCCAGCAGTGAGCAGGGGACAGGGCTAGACGAGCAGTACTTC.

The chain combines TRBV11-3 with TRBJ2-1; perhaps TRBD1 as D (6 bases). The CDR3 is 13 amino acids. Trimming shortened V by 5 bases and J by 6 bases, and 11 bases separated the two germline ends. Germline lookup yields CDR1 SGHNT and CDR2 YENEEA. In nucleotides, the CDR3 is TGTGCCAGCAGCGGCGGACAGTTCAATGAGCAGTTCTTC. It codes for CASSGGQFNEQFF.

The chain is built from TRBV9 and TRBJ1-1; D gene uncertain. Germline CDR1 reads SGDLS; CDR2 reads YYNGEE. The germline V and J ends were trimmed by 4 bases and 5 bases, with 12 bases remaining between them. This CDR3 spans 13 amino acids. CDR3 coding DNA: TGTGCCAGCAGCCTCTATCACGCAACTGAAGCTTTCTTT. It yields the protein CASSLYHATEAFF.

The chain uses TRBV19 and TRBJ1-1; TRBD1 is a possible D gene (6 bases). CDR1 LNHDA and CDR2 SQIVND come from the germline V gene (reference sequence). The ends were cut back, 10 bases at V and 7 bases at J, with 19 bases in the middle. The CDR3 is made up of 13 amino acids. Here the CDR3 DNA reads TGTGCCACTAACCACGGGACACACCTTGAAGCTTTCTTT. It is translated as CATNHGTHLEAFF.

CDR3 loop: CASRGTSADTQYF. CDR3 coding DNA: TGCGCCAGCAGAGGGACTAGCGCAGATACGCAGTATTTT. J is TRBJ2-3 and V is TRBV5-1; 10 positions match TRBD2. J gave up 4 bases and V 5 bases, and 1 base lay outside the gene matches. This CDR3 has 13 amino acids. Germline V gene lookup returns CDR1 SGHRS and CDR2 YFSETQ.

This clone was seen a few times. V usage is TRBV5-1 and J usage is TRBJ1-4; no clear D gene. Germline lookup yields CDR1 SGHRS and CDR2 YFSETQ. The length of the CDR3 is 15 residues. The V end was cut by 1 base, the J end by 6 bases, with 13 bases between. CDR3 coding DNA: TGCGCCAGCAGCTTGCGCAGAGGTTCTTATGAAAAACTGTTTTTT. Translated: CASSLRRGSYEKLFF.

This clone was recorded a few times. The chain has TRBV18 and TRBJ2-5; 12 bases map to TRBD1. V lost 3 bases and J lost 4; bases outside the gene matches: 9. Looked up from germline, CDR1 is KGHSH and CDR2 is LQKENI. The CDR3 extends over 17 amino acids. The chain's CDR3 is CASSPGTGGSGGETQYF. Here the CDR3 DNA reads TGTGCCAGCTCACCTGGGACAGGGGGCTCGGGTGGAGAGACCCAGTACTTC.

The chain has TRBV5-1 and TRBJ1-5, with TRBD1 matching 7 bases. The junction had 5 bases not matched to a gene; V was cut back by 4 bases and J by 1 base. The CDR3 totals 15 residues. The V gene's germline CDR1 is SGHRS and CDR2 YFSETQ. CDR3 DNA sequence: TGCGCCAGCAGCGAGGGGGCGGAAAGCAATCAGCCCCAGCATTTT. It yields the protein CASSEGAESNQPQHF.

This clone was found many times. The V gene is TRBV5-6, the J gene TRBJ2-1; unclear D gene. From germline, CDR1 is SGHDT and CDR2 YYEEEE. Trimming stripped 1 base from V and 0 bases from J, with 11 bases between. The CDR3 consists of 16 residues. Written as DNA, the CDR3 is TGTGCCAGCAGCTTGTACTCCTCTAGCTCCTACAATGAGCAGTTCTTC. Its translation: CASSLYSSSSYNEQFF.

V usage is TRBV2 and J usage is TRBJ2-2, with D perhaps TRBD2 (6 bases). CDR1 is SNHLY and CDR2 is FYNNEI in the germline V gene. The CDR3 is 14 residues long. The V gene lost 7 bases and the J gene lost 4 bases, with 13 bases spanning the gap. CDR3: CASKEGAGTGELFF. The CDR3 DNA reads TGTGCCAGCAAGGAAGGAGCGGGCACCGGGGAGCTGTTTTTT.

This chain uses TRBV10-1 with TRBJ2-1; D possibly corresponds to TRBD2 (7 bases). CDR3 length: 13 amino acids. Germline V CDR1 and CDR2: WNHNN, SYGVQD (reference sequence). V shed 5 bases and J shed 11 bases, with 16 bases lying between them. CDR3 bases: TGCGCCAGCAGTCGCCGTACCGGGGGGCAGCAGTTCTTC. Translation gives CASSRRTGGQQFF.

The chain couples TRBV5-6 to TRBJ2-2, with 7 positions matching TRBD1. The CDR3 contains 16 residues. V lost 1 base to trimming and J lost 0 bases; unmatched junction nucleotides: 3. CDR1 and CDR2 (germline): SGHDT, YYEEEE. The chain's CDR3 is CASSLFDRANTGELFF. Here the CDR3 DNA reads TGTGCCAGCAGCTTGTTCGACAGGGCGAACACCGGGGAGCTGTTTTTT.

This clone was recorded only once. V gene TRBV11-2 combines with J gene TRBJ2-3; TRBD2 agrees at 7 bases. CDR3 length: 16 amino acids. Germline CDR1 reads SGHAT; CDR2 reads FQNNGV. V shed 5 bases, J shed 4 bases, and the junction held 12 bases outside the gene matches. CDR3 DNA sequence: TGTGCCAGCAGCGTCGAGGGACTATTTAGTTCAGATACGCAGTATTTT. It translates to CASSVEGLFSSDTQYF.

The chain recombines TRBV4-2 with TRBJ2-7; 7 bases align to TRBD1. V gave up 3 bases and J gave up 0 bases; unmatched junction bases: 8. This CDR3 is 16 amino acids long. Germline CDR1 is LGHNA and CDR2 is YNFKEQ. The CDR3 nucleotides read TGTGCCAGCAGCCAGCTGGGCTGGGACAGCTCCTACGAGCAGTACTTC. Its protein is CASSQLGWDSSYEQYF.

The genes are TRBV5-1 and TRBJ2-7; the match to TRBD1 covers 7 bases. The V segment lost 4 bases and the J segment 4 bases; nucleotides outside the gene matches: 14. In germline, CDR1 is SGHRS, CDR2 YFSETQ. This CDR3 has 16 residues. CDR3 coding DNA: TGCGCCAGCAGCCAACAACCGGGACAACAGGGGTACGAGCAGTACTTC. Amino acids: CASSQQPGQQGYEQYF.

The V and J genes are TRBV12-5 and TRBJ1-2; 9 bases align to TRBD1. Germline values: CDR1 LGHNT, CDR2 FRNRAP. Unmatched junction bases numbered 6, after V lost 6 bases and J lost 4 bases. This CDR3 is 14 amino acids long. The CDR3 loop is CASGSGTGIYGYTF. The CDR3 nucleotides read TGTGCTAGTGGCTCCGGGACAGGGATCTATGGCTACACCTTC.

The V call is TRBV20-1, the J call TRBJ1-1; D gene uncertain. Per germline, CDR1 DFQATT and CDR2 SNEGSKA (reference sequence). The CDR3 totals 11 residues. Trimming cost V 3 bases and J 7 bases, with 9 bases left between them. CDR3 sequence: CSASQSYEAFF. For the CDR3, the DNA is TGCAGTGCTAGCCAGTCTTATGAAGCTTTCTTT.

The V gene is TRBV10-1, the J gene TRBJ2-1, with D possibly being TRBD1 (5 bases). Per the germline V gene, CDR1 is WNHNN and CDR2 is SYGVQD (reference sequence). Trimming took 0 bases from V and 0 from J, leaving 9 bases between them. The CDR3 has 16 amino acids. DNA of the CDR3: TGCGCCAGCAGTGAGTCGGGGCAGCCCTCCTACAATGAGCAGTTCTTC. Protein: CASSESGQPSYNEQFF.

The chain couples TRBV10-3 to TRBJ1-1; 8 bases are a match to TRBD1. The germline V gene has CDR1 ENHRY and CDR2 SYGVKD. Unmatched junction bases numbered 10, after V lost 6 bases and J lost 4 bases. The CDR3 loop spans 15 amino acids. In DNA form, the CDR3 reads TGTGCCATCAGAGACGGACAGGGAAGGGCCACTGAAGCTTTCTTT. This translates into CAIRDGQGRATEAFF.

This clone was recorded once. The chain has TRBV7-3 and TRBJ1-2; 8 bases match TRBD1. The ends lost 5 bases at V and 5 bases at J; junction bases unmatched: 10. Germline CDR1 and CDR2: SGHTA and FQGTGA. The length of the CDR3 is 15 residues. As DNA, the CDR3 is TGTGCCAGCAGCCCCTCCGGGACAGGACTTTATGGCTACACCTTC. Translated, it gives CASSPSGTGLYGYTF.